This T cell receptor (beta chain) was sequenced during a study of cytomegalovirus exposure and HLA in healthy donors. Study-wide context: Within the Caucasian-associated ancestry cluster were roughly 82% of the approximately 400 genotyped donors. Study-level points and caveats: HLA alleles showed associations with 16,951 TCR beta sequences in a later analysis, at a 0.05 false discovery rate.

PCR employed 60 Vbeta and 13 Jbeta primers. Authors' methods: The count from a later analysis was some 76 million unique TCR beta chains, 9 million to 12 million of them shared. The repertoire was sequenced with immunoSEQ multiplex PCR; TCRdb's copy has only in-frame clones and lacks some. The D gene and trimming were derived from the DNA, and the V and J assignments and clone size from that table. The data show around 230,000 clones, with approximately 85% seen just once and around 0.22% held by the top ten. Each donor was nominally healthy when sampled (though unrecorded immune exposures were likely). A note on this clone: Its antigen is currently unknown. The same CDR3 can be traced to other DNA sequences in this sample.

This TCR was sampled from a girl aged 2 to 9 in good health and CMV-seronegative. Sequences were obtained from PBMCs.

The CDR3 sequence is CASSPPVWGQDYGYTF. CDR3 sequence (DNA): TGCGCCAGCAGCCCCCCTGTATGGGGACAGGACTATGGCTACACCTTC. The V and J genes are TRBV5-1 and TRBJ1-2; TRBD1 matches 8 bases. V gave up 4 bases and J gave up 3 bases; unmatched junction bases: 11. Looked up from germline, CDR1 is SGHRS and CDR2 is YFSETQ. This CDR3 spans 16 amino acids.